This TCR beta chain was sequenced for a study of T cells in Graves' hyperthyroidism and ophthalmopathy. Across the study: Peripheral blood was drawn at first diagnosis, prior to all treatment. Study-wide points: Separation of ophthalmopathy from stable hyperthyroidism was achieved by a 13 V-J model.

Amplification of TCR beta CDR3 regions used RNA as the template. The primer set for the first-round RT-PCR of the TCR CDR3 was HTBI. From the multiplex PCR reads, TCRdb called clonotypes with MiXCR, one entry per CDR3 protein. The table includes under 350,000 distinct CDR3 sequences, around 13% detected once. The J segment lost 5 bases and the V segment lost 4 bases, leaving 13 bases of the junction unmatched. The CDR3 has 16 residues. The germline CDR1 and CDR2 sequences are SQVTM and ANQGSEA. This clonotype appeared many times. Its specificity is not known. Uncontrolled infections, other autoimmune diseases, pregnancy or lactation led to exclusion of patients.

The chain uses TRBV29-1 and TRBJ2-5; 10 positions agree with TRBD1. Source material: blood. This TCR derives from a woman aged 40 to 50 with Graves' ophthalmopathy. DNA for the CDR3: TGCAGCGTTGCAGGAGCTCCGGGACAGGGGCGGGAGACCCAGTACTTC. It encodes CSVAGAPGQGRETQYF.